This T cell receptor beta chain was sequenced for a study of T cell responses to AZD1222 COVID-19 vaccine. Findings and limits, study-wide: Vaccine-associated CD4 TCRs spanned spike, dominant at 160-218 and 743-854. Seropositive status at baseline applied to only five to seven AZD1222 recipients. No repertoire was sampled before or during the peak T cell response, only after it.

The CDR3 has 14 residues. V gave up 8 bases and J gave up 5 bases, with 13 bases separating them. The germline V gene has CDR1 MNHNY and CDR2 SVGAGI (reference sequence). About this clone itself: Its antigen remains unidentified.

TCRdb's table, derived via immunoSEQ multiplex PCR, lists solely in-frame clones and lacks some. The repertoire holds about 45,000 clones, 80% seen once, with about a fifth in the top ten. Sequencing used peripheral blood, obtained 28 days after the second dose of the MenACWY control vaccine. The chain carries TRBV6-6 and TRBJ1-6; D not certain. This TCR came from an adult who received the MenACWY meningococcal vaccine as a control. This CDR3 reads CASFSIHNNSPLHF. CDR3 nucleotide sequence: TGTGCCAGCTTTTCTATACATAATAATTCACCCCTCCACTTT.